This paragraph reports one TCR beta chain. No cognate antigen has been identified for it. One base away there is no much larger clone; base qualities are not given. Genomic DNA was isolated from the sorted cells so that the TCRbeta CDR3 region could be sequenced. TCRbeta CDR3 regions were sequenced using the immunoSEQ Assay. In TCRdb, the immuneACCESS table is reduced to in-frame sequences with V and J assigned. These tables do not hold every clone; where another copy was compared, an unresolved V gene accounts for under half, and the others remain unexplained. The sample includes about 64,000 clones, with about 90% observed a single time. The ten largest clonotypes hold about 5.6% of the sample. Patients with a history of autoimmune disease or receiving systemic immunosuppression were excluded from the trial. Peripheral blood for TCR sequencing was drawn from every dose cohort at baseline, at cycle 4 day 1 and at cycle 7 day 1. The samples were drawn from a first-in-human, open-label, multicenter phase I dose-escalation trial of ivuxolimab. Adults with locally advanced or metastatic melanoma, renal cell, hepatocellular, or head and neck squamous cell carcinoma were enrolled in the trial. CD4+ and CD8+ T cells were sorted separately from peripheral blood before TCR sequencing.

The data were taken from a study of OX40 agonist ivuxolimab in advanced cancers. Concerning the study at large: Ivuxolimab, which targeted the costimulatory receptor OX40 (CD134), was an agonistic, fully human IgG2 monoclonal antibody. Intravenous ivuxolimab was administered to patients every 2 weeks at six dose levels: 0.01, 0.1, 0.3, 1.5, 3 and 10 mg/kg. Patients were allowed to have had prior anti-PD-1, anti-PD-L1 or anti-CTLA-4 therapy, and approximately 41% of the dose-escalation patients had previously received checkpoint inhibitors. Partial responses were achieved by three dose-escalation patients, of whom one had hepatocellular carcinoma and two had cutaneous melanoma. Peripheral TCRbeta sequencing was intended to test whether TCR sequence diversity was altered and clonal T-cell expansion was caused by ivuxolimab. The paper covers the monotherapy dose-escalation part of the phase I ivuxolimab trial, which included N ≈ 50 patients. In the dose-escalation cohort, more than 80% of patients were male, and the mean age was 60 years with a range of 23 to 79. Of the 50 or so patients in dose escalation, about 19 had hepatocellular carcinoma, around 15 had melanoma, 9 had renal cell carcinoma and 9 had head and neck cancer.

Findings and caveats that apply to the study as a whole: Which antigens the clonally expanded peripheral T cells were specific for was not determined. In partial responders in the 0.1-3.0 mg/kg groups, normalized peripheral clonal expansion was found to be among the lowest, especially among CD8+ T cells. After ivuxolimab, CD8+ T cells had more expanded clones than CD4+ T cells on average. At doses of 0.1 to 3.0 mg/kg, clonal expansion of both CD4+ and CD8+ blood T cells was observed from baseline to week 6. Low levels of normalized T-cell clonal expansion were also seen in some patients who did not respond.

The CDR3 measures 14 amino acids from cysteine to phenylalanine. The kept DNA is CDR3 alone, 42 bases in frame from the first base. Looking up the germline V gene (reference sequence) yields CDR1 LNHDA and CDR2 SQIVND. V and J are truncated by 0 bases and 7 bases respectively, leaving an intervening sequence of 12 bases. The sequences come from CD4+ or CD8+ T cells sorted from blood, collected in a trial of the OX40 agonist ivuxolimab. The TCR comes from an adult with an advanced solid tumor such as melanoma, head and neck, liver or kidney cancer. The sequence links TRBV19 to TRBJ2-5; the D gene identity is not certain. The CDR3 loop reads CASSIDRSVGTQYF. The DNA sequence is TGTGCCAGTAGTATAGACAGATCTGTAGGGACCCAGTACTTC.